The 20 T cell receptor beta chains listed next were all sequenced from one sample in a study of CD8+ T cells in alopecia areata. Reverse transcription of extracted RNA yielded cDNA, which provided the sequencing template. This table comes from immunoSEQ multiplex PCR, and its TCRdb copy is limited to in-frame clones, with some not included. The repertoire shows about 300,000 clones, none seen only once; the top ten take about 1.1%. The authors sorted pooled cutaneous lymph node cells using CD4, CD8alpha, NKG2D, NKG2ACE and other markers. Sequences were obtained from CD4+ T cells sorted from a lymph node. The receptors stem from a C3H/HeJ mouse with alopecia areata. The MHC haplotype of this mouse line is H2-k.

As concerns this clone: Mouse names are used for the genes. The DNA ends 4 residues before the CDR3 does, and the rest of the CDR3 is filled in from the germline J gene. This chain links TRBV1 with TRBJ2-5, with 7 bases identical to TRBD1. V trimming: 5 bases; J trimming: 0 bases; junction bases outside the gene matches: 2. CDR3 length: 14 amino acids. From germline, CDR1 is NSQYPW and CDR2 LRSPGD (reference sequence). The DNA read from the CDR3 is TGCACCTGCAGTACAGGGGATAACCAAGAC. Protein product: CTCSTGDNQD. The CDR3 as a whole reads CTCSTGDNQDTQYF.

This clone appeared a few times. These gene names are mouse names. The read stops 4 residues short of the end of the CDR3; the missing end is completed from the germline J gene. V is TRBV2 and J is TRBJ2-2, with 7 bases identical to TRBD2. Germline V lookup: CDR1 LGHNA, CDR2 YSYQKL. V dropped 4 bases and J dropped 1; count of bases not matched to a gene: 0. The CDR3 loop spans 14 amino acids. The sequenced part of the CDR3 DNA is TGTGCCAGCAGCCTGGGGGGAAACACCGGG. Translated, it gives CASSLGGNTG. The whole CDR3 sequence reads CASSLGGNTGQLYF.

This clone has a handful of counts. Genes and germline come from the mouse. The read terminates 4 residues before the CDR3 end, so the remaining end is supplied by the germline J gene. The chain is built from TRBV19 and TRBJ2-3; a possible D gene is TRBD1 (6 bases). Deletions cut 5 bases from V and 3 bases from J, with 7 bases between. This CDR3 has 12 amino acids. Germline CDR1 reads FNHDT; CDR2 reads SITEND (reference sequence). Partial CDR3 DNA: TGTGCCAGCAGAGGACAGGCAGAA. Protein product: CASRGQAE. The full CDR3 protein is CASRGQAETLYF.

In regard to this clone: Mouse names are used for the genes. From the germline J gene comes the end of the CDR3, since the read stops 4 residues before it. This chain connects TRBV13-1 to TRBJ2-2; D might be TRBD1 (6 bases). V lost 0 bases, J lost 1 base, and 7 bases lay in between. In germline, CDR1 is NSHNY, CDR2 SYGAGN. The CDR3 totals 15 residues. The CDR3 sequence is CASSDGGQNTGQLYF. The sequenced CDR3 bases are TGTGCCAGCAGTGATGGGGGACAAAACACCGGG.

As for this clone: Gene names follow the mouse nomenclature. The sequence runs out 4 residues before the end of the CDR3; the remainder is reconstructed from the germline J gene. The chain employs TRBV19 and TRBJ1-1; D unclear. The germline V gene encodes CDR1 FNHDT and CDR2 SITEND (reference sequence). This CDR3 contains 12 residues. Partial CDR3 DNA: TGTGGCGTGACATTTGCAAACACA. Residues: CGVTFANT. The whole CDR3 sequence is CGVTFANTEVFF.

This clone appeared a few times. Gene names refer to mouse genes. The CDR3 goes on 4 residues after the read ends, and that part is filled in from the germline J gene. The chain employs TRBV13-2 and TRBJ2-2; no clear D gene. V was shortened by 5 bases and J by 1 base, with 6 bases between the two germline ends. This CDR3 has 13 residues. Germline loops: CDR1 NNHNN, CDR2 SYGAGS (reference sequence). Partial CDR3 DNA: TGTGCCAGCGGGACACAAAACACCGGG. Amino acid sequence: CASGTQNTG. The whole CDR3 region reads CASGTQNTGQLYF.

A word on this clone: The gene names here belong to mouse. The CDR3 end lies 4 residues beyond the end of the read and is filled in from the germline J gene. This rearrangement joins TRBV1 to TRBJ2-1; D call uncertain. CDR1 is NSQYPW and CDR2 is LRSPGD in the germline V gene (reference sequence). Between the trimmed V and J ends, which lost 1 base and 3 bases, there was a span of 10 bases. The CDR3 loop spans 15 amino acids. The part of the CDR3 DNA that was read is TGCACCTGCAGTGCAGCCAGATCAATCTATGCT. Amino acid sequence: CTCSAARSIYA. The entire CDR3 is CTCSAARSIYAEQFF.

With respect to this clone: The germline and genes are mouse ones. The CDR3 is cut off 4 residues early in the read; its end comes from the germline J gene. The chain employs TRBV19 and TRBJ2-7, with a weak D call TRBD2 (6 bases). Germline CDR1 reads FNHDT; CDR2 reads SITEND (reference sequence). The CDR3 extends over 13 amino acids. Trimming stripped 4 bases from V and 3 bases from J, with 11 bases between. This chain's CDR3 is CASSQRLDYEQYF. The CDR3 DNA, read in part, is TGTGCCAGCAGTCAAAGACTGGACTAT. The whole variable domain, remainder taken from reference TRBV19 and TRBJ2-7, is GGIITQTPKFLIGQEGQKLTLKCQQNFNHDTMYWYRQDSGKGLRLIYYSITENDLQKGDLSEGYDASREKKSSFSLTVTSAQKNEMAVFLCASSQRLDYEQYFGPGTRLTVL.

This clone was seen a few times. Gene names follow the mouse nomenclature. Read data end 4 residues before the CDR3 end; the end is taken from the germline J gene. The genes are TRBV1 and TRBJ2-5, with a possible D match to TRBD1 (5 bases). This CDR3 is built from 13 residues. V dropped 5 bases and J dropped 3 bases, with 9 bases sitting between them. Germline V lookup: CDR1 NSQYPW, CDR2 LRSPGD (reference sequence). The CDR3 here is CTCSPRQQDTQYF. The part of the CDR3 DNA that was read is TGCACCTGCAGTCCTAGACAGCAAGAC.

In its sample, this clone was seen a few times. The gene names here belong to mouse. The read falls 4 residues short of the CDR3 end, and the missing part is taken from the germline J gene. Other DNA sequences in this sample translate to the same CDR3. The chain couples TRBV13-1 to TRBJ1-2; 7 bases line up with TRBD1. In germline, CDR1 is NSHNY, CDR2 SYGAGN. The CDR3 contains 14 residues. Trimming took 2 bases from V and 2 from J; bases not matched to a gene: 3. The CDR3 bases that were read are TGTGCCAGCAGTGAGGGGGGACAGAACTCC. Amino acid sequence: CASSEGGQNS. The full-length CDR3 reads as CASSEGGQNSDYTF.

This clone was counted a few times. The genes and germline here are from mouse. The CDR3 is cut off 4 residues early in the read; its end comes from the germline J gene. The chain uses TRBV13-1 and TRBJ2-5, with 9 bases fitting TRBD2. The CDR3 contains 14 residues. Trimming cost V 9 bases and J 0 bases; bases outside gene matches: 5. Germline CDR1 is NSHNY and CDR2 is SYGAGN. This CDR3 reads CATGTGYNQDTQYF. The CDR3 bases that were read are TGTGCCACGGGGACTGGGTATAACCAAGAC.

Only a few counts were recorded for this clone. Genes and germline come from the mouse. Read data end 4 residues before the CDR3 end; the end is taken from the germline J gene. The sample holds other DNA sequences that translate to the same CDR3. The V gene is TRBV13-2, the J gene TRBJ2-5; 7 positions agree with TRBD2. J gave up 2 bases and V 0 bases, and 0 bases lay outside the gene matches. The CDR3 consists of 14 residues. Germline values: CDR1 NNHNN, CDR2 SYGAGS (reference sequence). The DNA read from the CDR3 is TGTGCCAGCGGTGATGGGGGGGGCCAAGAC. Protein: CASGDGGGQD. The whole CDR3 reads CASGDGGGQDTQYF.

This clone was counted a few times. The gene names here belong to mouse. The read terminates 4 residues ahead of where the CDR3 ends, so the germline J gene completes it. The gene calls are TRBV13-3 and TRBJ2-3, with 10 bases identical to TRBD1. Per the germline V gene, CDR1 is NNHDY and CDR2 is SYVADS. This CDR3 region has 16 residues. V trimming: 0 bases; J trimming: 3 bases; junction bases outside the gene matches: 4. The part of the CDR3 DNA that was read is TGTGCCAGCAGTGATGCTTGGGGACAGGGGGCAGAA. This codes for CASSDAWGQGAE. The complete CDR3 reads CASSDAWGQGAETLYF.

A few counts support this clone. The genes and germline here are from mouse. The CDR3 extends 4 residues past the end of the read, so its final part is completed from the germline J gene. The chain links TRBV1 to TRBJ2-1; 8 nucleotides line up with TRBD2. CDR1 is NSQYPW, CDR2 LRSPGD, per germline (reference sequence). The CDR3 covers 15 residues. The sequenced part of the CDR3 DNA is TGCACCTGCAGTGCAGATGGGGGGGTGGGGGCT. Amino acids: CTCSADGGVGA. The full CDR3 protein reads CTCSADGGVGAEQFF.

In regard to this clone: Mouse names are used for the genes. The CDR3 is cut off 4 residues early in the read; its end comes from the germline J gene. This rearrangement joins TRBV5 to TRBJ1-1, with D perhaps TRBD1 (6 bases). Germline V CDR1 and CDR2: LGHNA, YNLKQL (reference sequence). The CDR3 sequence is 14 residues long. V was clipped by 2 bases and J by 4 bases, with 11 bases between them. The CDR3 spells CASSQQGKGTEVFF. The part of the CDR3 DNA that was read is TGTGCCAGCAGCCAACAGGGGAAGGGCACA.

For this clone: Gene names denote mouse genes. CDR3 region: CASSTQPGQNYEQYF. The sequenced part of the CDR3 DNA is TGTGCCAGCAGTACCCAACCGGGACAAAATTAT. The chain recombines TRBV19 with TRBJ2-7, with TRBD1 as a possible D gene (6 bases). The read finishes 4 residues shy of the CDR3 end, and the germline J gene is used to complete it. Germline CDR1 and CDR2: FNHDT and SITEND (reference sequence). This CDR3 has 15 amino acids.

Concerning this clone: Any gene name here is a mouse gene name. The read falls 4 residues short of the CDR3 end, and the missing part is taken from the germline J gene. Other DNA sequences of this sample code for an identical CDR3. J is TRBJ1-4 and V is TRBV13-1; 7 bases fit TRBD1. Germline CDR1 reads NSHNY; CDR2 reads SYGAGN. This CDR3 region has 13 residues. Incomplete CDR3 DNA: TGTGCCAGCAGTGACGACAGGGCCGAA. Its protein is CASSDDRAE. The entire CDR3 protein is CASSDDRAERLFF.

This clone was picked up a small number of times. Gene and germline names: mouse. The read ends 4 residues shy of where the CDR3 ends; the end is completed using the germline J gene. The chain has TRBV1 and TRBJ2-4; 14 bases are shared with TRBD2. CDR1 is NSQYPW and CDR2 is LRSPGD in the germline V gene (reference sequence). This CDR3 region has 16 residues. With 7 bases clipped from V and 0 bases from J, the junction kept 3 bases outside the gene matches. The CDR3 DNA, read in part, is TGCACCTGCACCGGGACTGGGGGGGCGAGTCAAAAC. Translating gives CTCTGTGGASQN. From start to end, the CDR3 is CTCTGTGGASQNTLYF.

In its sample, this clone was seen many times. Germline and genes: mouse. The sequenced fragment ends 4 residues before the CDR3 boundary, so the rest is inferred from the germline J gene. The rearrangement links TRBV19 to TRBJ2-4, with TRBD1 as a possible D gene (5 bases). CDR3 length: 13 amino acids. Looked up from germline, CDR1 is FNHDT and CDR2 is SITEND (reference sequence). Trimming removed 3 bases at V and 0 bases at J, with 5 bases between. The CDR3 DNA, read in part, is TGTGCCAGCAGTACAGGGAGTCAAAAC. Amino acid sequence: CASSTGSQN. From start to end, the CDR3 is CASSTGSQNTLYF.

Remarks on this clone: Gene names refer to mouse genes. The read falls 4 residues short of the CDR3 end, and the missing part is taken from the germline J gene. This chain links TRBV13-2 with TRBJ2-2; the match to TRBD1 covers 7 bases. Germline-derived CDR1 and CDR2 are NNHNN and SYGAGS (reference sequence). This CDR3 contains 16 residues. V lost 3 bases, J lost 0 bases, and 5 bases stayed unmatched. The part of the CDR3 DNA that was read is TGTGCCAGCGGTGGAGACAGGGTCTCAAACACCGGG. Protein product: CASGGDRVSNTG. The full CDR3 sequence reads CASGGDRVSNTGQLYF.